The 5 T cell receptor beta chains below come from one sample, sequenced in a study of memory CD4+ T cells and cytomegalovirus serostatus. Single viable CD3+CD4+CD8-CD45RO+ cells were sorted as the memory CD4+ T cells. The assay was immunoSEQ multiplex PCR, and TCRdb's table has in-frame clones only and misses some. This sample has about 50,000 clones, with approximately 83% found just once. Sequenced: memory CD4+ T cells from blood. Receptors were obtained from an adult in good health and CMV-seronegative.

The chain recombines TRBV28 with TRBJ2-4; 8 nucleotides match TRBD1. CDR1 is MDHEN, CDR2 SYDVKM, per germline. The CDR3 has 15 residues. The junction had 8 bases not matched to a gene; V was cut back by 9 bases and J by 1 base. CDR3 in amino acids: CASKGQATAKNIQYF. CDR3 coding DNA: TGTGCCAGTAAGGGACAGGCGACGGCCAAAAACATTCAGTACTTC.

This clone was counted once. The chain employs TRBV6-6 and TRBJ1-2; no clear D gene. This CDR3 is built from 13 residues. Trimming stripped 5 bases from V and 8 bases from J, with 15 bases between. Germline-derived CDR1 and CDR2 are MNHNY and SVGAGI (reference sequence). The CDR3 sequence is CASSTPEQAGYTF. The CDR3 DNA sequence: TGTGCCAGCAGTACACCAGAGCAAGCGGGCTACACCTTC.

The V and J genes are TRBV5-4 and TRBJ1-3; D is ambiguous. V gave up 4 bases and J gave up 1 base, with 12 bases separating them. Germline V gene sequence: CDR1 SGHNT, CDR2 YYREEE (reference sequence). The CDR3 is 15 residues long. The CDR3 DNA is TGTGCCAGCAGCATCGACCGGGCGTCTGGAAACACCATATATTTT. Translating gives CASSIDRASGNTIYF.

The chain joins TRBV7-9 to TRBJ2-1, with TRBD1 matching 8 bases. V shed 6 bases, J shed 6 bases, and the junction held 4 bases outside the gene matches. CDR3 length: 13 amino acids. Germline lookup yields CDR1 SEHNR and CDR2 FQNEAQ (reference sequence). The DNA for the CDR3 is TGTGCCAGCAGTGTCAGGGGGCTCAATGAGCAGTTCTTC. Translation: CASSVRGLNEQFF.

This clone appeared a single time. The rearrangement links TRBV29-1 to TRBJ1-2; no clear D. The V gene lost 1 base and the J gene lost 1 base, with 13 bases spanning the gap. The CDR3 contains 15 residues. From germline, CDR1 is SQVTM and CDR2 ANQGSEA. The CDR3 region is CSVEVRRDNNYGYTF. DNA of the CDR3: TGCAGCGTTGAAGTCCGCCGAGACAATAACTATGGCTACACCTTC.